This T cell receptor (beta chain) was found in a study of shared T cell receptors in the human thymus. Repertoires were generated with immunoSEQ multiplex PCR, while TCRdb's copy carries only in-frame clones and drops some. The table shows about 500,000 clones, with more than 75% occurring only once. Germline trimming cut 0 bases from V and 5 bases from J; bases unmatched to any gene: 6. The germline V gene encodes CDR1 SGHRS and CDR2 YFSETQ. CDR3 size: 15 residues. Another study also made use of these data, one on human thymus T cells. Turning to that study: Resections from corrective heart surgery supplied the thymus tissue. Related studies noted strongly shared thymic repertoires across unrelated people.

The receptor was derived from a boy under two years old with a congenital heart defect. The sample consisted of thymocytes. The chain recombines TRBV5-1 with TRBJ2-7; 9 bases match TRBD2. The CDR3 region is CASSLGREGKDEQYF. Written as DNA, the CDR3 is TGCGCCAGCAGCTTGGGGCGGGAGGGGAAGGACGAGCAGTACTTC.